The clone carrying this TCR beta chain occurred many times. The antigen remains unidentified. The V end lost 4 bases, the J end lost 2 bases, and 22 bases lay between the germline ends. Germline values: CDR1 MGHRA, CDR2 YSYEKL. The CDR3 runs 18 residues. RNA transcripts yielded amplified TCR beta CDR3 regions. First-round RT-PCR targeting the TCR CDR3 was performed with the HTBI primer set. In TCRdb, the multiplex PCR reads were re-called with MiXCR into one record per CDR3 protein. Of about 410,000 distinct CDR3 sequences listed, around 15% are singletons. This entry belongs to a study of T cells in Graves' hyperthyroidism and ophthalmopathy. Turning to the study itself: Once the initial diagnosis was made, peripheral blood was obtained before any treatment.

The study left out patients who had uncontrolled infection, other autoimmune disease, pregnancy or lactation. Broader study findings: Also found in blood were most expanded thyroid clonotypes above 0.001. The authors' 13 V-J model separated ophthalmopathy from stable hyperthyroidism.

The chain has TRBV4-1 and TRBJ2-3, with D possibly matching TRBD1 (5 bases). Sequencing input: blood. This receptor was obtained from a woman aged 25 to 39 with Graves' ophthalmopathy. The CDR3 DNA reads TGCGCCAGCAGCCGCAAGACCAGGGCCACCCGGTACACAGATACGCAGTATTTT. Protein product: CASSRKTRATRYTDTQYF.